This TCR beta chain comes out of a study of cytomegalovirus exposure and HLA in healthy donors. General observations from the study: It was likely that a cluster of highly shared sequence variants was a sequencing artifact. TCR beta chains numbering approximately 150 were designated cytomegalovirus-associated. The study assumed roughly uniform donor sequencing depth for presence/absence analyses.

V was pared by 4 bases and J by 1 base, with 18 bases between. Germline V gene data show CDR1 as SGHRS and CDR2 as YFSETQ. This CDR3 is 16 amino acids long. The PCR employed 60 Vbeta primers together with 13 Jbeta primers. Sequencing used immunoSEQ multiplex PCR; TCRdb keeps in-frame clones, though not all of them. Among 90,000 to 140,000 clones listed, roughly an eighth were seen once. A few counts support this clone. Its matching antigen is unknown. This sequence was found in a man between 35 and 55 years old in good health and CMV-seropositive. Sequenced material: PBMCs. J is TRBJ2-7 and V is TRBV5-1, with D tentatively TRBD1 (6 bases). The CDR3 DNA follows: TGCGCCAGCAGCCCTAAGACAGGAAAGCATTCCTACGAGCAGTACTTC. Translating gives CASSPKTGKHSYEQYF.